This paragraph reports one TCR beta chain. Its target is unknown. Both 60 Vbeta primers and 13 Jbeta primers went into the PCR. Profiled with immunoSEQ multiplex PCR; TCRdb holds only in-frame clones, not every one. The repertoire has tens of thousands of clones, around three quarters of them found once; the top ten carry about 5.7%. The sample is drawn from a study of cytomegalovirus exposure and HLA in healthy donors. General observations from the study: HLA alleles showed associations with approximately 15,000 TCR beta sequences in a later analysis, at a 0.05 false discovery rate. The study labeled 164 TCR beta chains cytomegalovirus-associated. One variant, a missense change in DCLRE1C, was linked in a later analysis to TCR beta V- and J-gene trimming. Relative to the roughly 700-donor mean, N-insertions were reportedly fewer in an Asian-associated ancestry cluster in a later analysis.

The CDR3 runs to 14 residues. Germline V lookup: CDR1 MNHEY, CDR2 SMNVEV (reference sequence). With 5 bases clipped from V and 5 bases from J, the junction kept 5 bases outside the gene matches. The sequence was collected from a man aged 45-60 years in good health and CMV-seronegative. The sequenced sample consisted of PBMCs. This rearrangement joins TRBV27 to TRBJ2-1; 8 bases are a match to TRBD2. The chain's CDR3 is CASSKLAGNNEQFF. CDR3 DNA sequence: TGTGCCAGCAGTAAGCTAGCGGGTAACAATGAGCAGTTCTTC.